The 30 T cell receptor beta chains reported below all come from one sample, sequenced in a study of a mutant IDH1 vaccine in newly diagnosed glioma. Specified time point: baseline, week 1 (first vaccination visit). The treatment here: pre-vaccination baseline after standard-of-care therapy. Only in-frame clones appear in the TCRdb table, and some are missing; sequencing was by immunoSEQ multiplex PCR. The sample includes around 59,000 clones, more than 85% of them seen just once. This specimen was PBMCs, taken from a glioma patient treated with radiotherapy, temozolomide or both. These receptors came from a man aged 45-60 years with glioma.

The genes are TRBV5-1 and TRBJ2-1, with D tentatively TRBD2 (5 bases). The germline gives CDR1 SGHRS, CDR2 YFSETQ. CDR3 length: 14 residues. With 2 bases removed from V and 3 bases from J, the gap between germline ends came to 9 bases. The CDR3 reads CASSFASSYNEQFF. In DNA form, the CDR3 reads TGCGCCAGCAGCTTTGCTAGCAGCTACAATGAGCAGTTCTTC.

The CDR3 DNA is TGTGCCAGCAGCGTAGAAGACAGGGGGAAGGGAGGCTACACCTTC. As protein: CASSVEDRGKGGYTF. This chain connects TRBV9 to TRBJ1-2, with TRBD1 matching 9 bases. The CDR3 has 15 amino acids. From germline, CDR1 is SGDLS and CDR2 YYNGEE. The V segment lost 0 bases and the J segment 8 bases; nucleotides outside the gene matches: 8.

The genes are TRBV2 and TRBJ2-5, with D possibly being TRBD1 or TRBD2 (5 bases each). The J call could be wrong; TRBJ2-7 is a better fit for the DNA end. The germline V gene has CDR1 SNHLY and CDR2 FYNNEI. The CDR3 length is 13 residues. CDR3 amino acids: CASSVRERSEQYF. The CDR3 DNA is TGTGCCAGCAGTGTCAGGGAGCGCTCCGAGCAGTACTTC.

The rearrangement links TRBV5-8 to TRBJ2-7, with 8 bases aligning to TRBD1. CDR3 length: 18 amino acids. With 1 base clipped from V and 2 bases from J, the junction kept 14 bases outside the gene matches. Germline CDR1 reads SGHTS; CDR2 reads YDEGEE. CDR3 in amino acids: CASSLFSGQGITPYEQYF. In DNA, the CDR3 is TGTGCCAGCAGCTTGTTTTCAGGACAGGGAATTACTCCCTACGAGCAGTACTTC.

The chain is built from TRBV29-1 and TRBJ1-2; D may be TRBD1 (6 bases). Germline CDR1 and CDR2: SQVTM and ANQGSEA. With 4 bases removed from V and 7 bases from J, the gap between germline ends came to 13 bases. This CDR3 spans 12 amino acids. The CDR3 reads CSVAGHLLGYTF. The CDR3 region has the DNA TGCAGCGTTGCGGGACACCTCCTTGGCTACACCTTC.

This rearrangement joins TRBV6-1 to TRBJ1-2; D is perhaps TRBD1 (5 bases). V was pared by 5 bases and J by 5 bases, with 15 bases between. This CDR3 is built from 14 residues. The germline CDR1 and CDR2 sequences are MNHNS and SASEGT. DNA of the CDR3: TGTGCCAGCAGTAAAGGGACGGAATCATATGGCTACACCTTC. This codes for CASSKGTESYGYTF.

V is TRBV10-1 and J is TRBJ1-1; a possible D gene is TRBD1 (5 bases). Germline V gives CDR1 WNHNN, CDR2 SYGVQD (reference sequence). Trimming cost V 0 bases and J 0 bases, with 5 bases left between them. The CDR3 has 14 residues. CDR3 sequence: CASSESTVNTEAFF. CDR3 in DNA: TGCGCCAGCAGTGAGTCGACAGTGAACACTGAAGCTTTCTTT.

The rearrangement uses TRBV5-8 and TRBJ1-2; weak D call: TRBD1 (5 bases). Trimming pared 1 base from V and 7 bases from J, leaving 20 bases between. This CDR3 spans 16 amino acids. CDR1 SGHTS and CDR2 YDEGEE come from the germline V gene. CDR3 residues: CASSLLSGGFPSGYTF. CDR3 nucleotides: TGTGCCAGCAGCTTGTTGTCCGGGGGATTCCCTTCTGGCTACACCTTC.

J is TRBJ2-5 and V is TRBV5-5, with D possibly matching TRBD1 (6 bases). The germline gives CDR1 SGHKS, CDR2 YYEKEE (reference sequence). With 4 bases removed from V and 4 bases from J, the gap between germline ends came to 20 bases. The CDR3 spans 16 residues. CDR3 coding DNA: TGTGCCAGCAGCCCAAAACAGGGAGTTCGGGCAGAGACCCAGTACTTC. Translated: CASSPKQGVRAETQYF.

The chain couples TRBV7-3 to TRBJ1-2; unclear D gene. Germline CDR1 reads SGHTA; CDR2 reads FQGTGA. V was pared by 5 bases and J by 6 bases, with 19 bases between. This CDR3 is built from 15 residues. As DNA, the CDR3 is TGTGCCAGCAGCCCAGGACCCAACGCGGCAGATGGCTACACCTTC. Amino acid sequence: CASSPGPNAADGYTF.

The chain recombines TRBV30 with TRBJ1-1; D is unresolved. CDR3 length: 14 amino acids. Germline lookup yields CDR1 GTSNPN and CDR2 SVGIG (reference sequence). V lost 2 bases and J lost 1, with 11 bases in between. The CDR3 bases are TGTGCCTGGAGTACGGGTCACGGGAACACTGAAGCTTTCTTT. This translates into CAWSTGHGNTEAFF.

The table lists this clone with a count of one. The CDR3 DNA follows: TGCGCCAGCAGCCAAGGACTAGCCTACGAGCAGTACTTC. Translation gives CASSQGLAYEQYF. The V gene is TRBV4-1, the J gene TRBJ2-7, with a possible D match to TRBD2 (6 bases). CDR1 is MGHRA and CDR2 is YSYEKL in the germline V gene. CDR3 length equals 13 residues. Trimming shortened V by 1 base and J by 2 bases, and 6 bases separated the two germline ends.

The chain has TRBV7-2 and TRBJ1-2, with 7 bases that match TRBD1. Trimming removed 5 bases from V and 8 bases from J; junction bases left unmatched: 5. CDR1 and CDR2 from the germline V gene are SGHTA and FQGNSA. CDR3 length equals 12 residues. The CDR3 nucleotides read TGTGCCAGCAGCCTTACAGGGGTGGGCTACACCTTC. It is translated as CASSLTGVGYTF.

Only one count was recorded for this clone. The V and J genes are TRBV11-2 and TRBJ2-7; 11 positions match TRBD2. V trimming: 6 bases; J trimming: 4 bases; junction bases outside the gene matches: 11. The CDR3 length is 16 residues. CDR1 SGHAT and CDR2 FQNNGV come from the germline V gene. The CDR3 loop reads CASSFASGLAVYEQYF. DNA for the CDR3: TGTGCCAGCAGTTTTGCCTCGGGACTAGCGGTTTACGAGCAGTACTTC.

Only one count was recorded for this clone. The rearrangement uses TRBV5-5 and TRBJ2-3; 8 nucleotides match TRBD1. The CDR3 length is 16 residues. CDR1 and CDR2 from the germline V gene are SGHKS and YYEKEE (reference sequence). J was trimmed by 4 bases and V by 1 base; bases with no gene match: 8. The CDR3 DNA sequence: TGTGCCAGCAGCTTGCGGCCCGGACAGGGTTCAGATACGCAGTATTTT. Residues: CASSLRPGQGSDTQYF.

This chain connects TRBV18 to TRBJ1-1, with TRBD1 matching 10 bases. With V trimmed by 6 bases and J by 10 bases, 5 bases remained unmatched. The CDR3 spans 12 residues. Germline-derived CDR1 and CDR2 are KGHSH and LQKENI. CDR3 region: CASSYGQGVAFF. CDR3 nucleotide sequence: TGTGCCAGCTCTTACGGACAGGGGGTAGCTTTCTTT.

The CDR3 here is CASSSGTDSGNTIYF. CDR3 bases: TGTGCCAGCTCATCGGGGACAGACTCTGGAAACACCATATATTTT. J is TRBJ1-3 and V is TRBV18, with TRBD1 identical over 7 bases. The CDR3 runs to 15 residues. Trimming cost V 5 bases and J 0 bases; bases outside gene matches: 4. Per germline, CDR1 KGHSH and CDR2 LQKENI.

The chain is built from TRBV7-3 and TRBJ2-4; 9 nucleotides match TRBD2. Germline CDR1 reads SGHTA; CDR2 reads FQGTGA. J gave up 6 bases and V 5 bases, and 8 bases lay outside the gene matches. The CDR3 contains 15 residues. CDR3 sequence: CASSLAPAGGNIQYF. The CDR3 bases are TGTGCCAGCAGCCTCGCGCCAGCGGGAGGAAACATTCAGTACTTC.

This sequence joins TRBV7-2 and TRBJ2-7; D ambiguous. Trimming stripped 5 bases from V and 6 bases from J, with 26 bases between. Germline V CDR1 and CDR2: SGHTA, FQGNSA. The CDR3 contains 17 residues. CDR3 bases: TGTGCCAGCAGCCCCCAGGCGTCCGGGCCCCGGATCGGCGAGCAGTACTTC. This codes for CASSPQASGPRIGEQYF.

The V call is TRBV29-1, the J call TRBJ2-2; possible D gene TRBD1, 5 bases. CDR1 is SQVTM, CDR2 ANQGSEA, per germline. Between the trimmed V and J ends, which lost 5 bases and 4 bases, there was a span of 11 bases. CDR3 length equals 13 residues. CDR3 nucleotides: TGCAGCGTTTGGGCAGGGATCACCGGGGAGCTGTTTTTT. This encodes CSVWAGITGELFF.

J is TRBJ2-5 and V is TRBV29-1; D is possibly TRBD1 or TRBD2 (5 bases each). Germline V gives CDR1 SQVTM, CDR2 ANQGSEA. The CDR3 has 12 amino acids. The V gene lost 4 bases and the J gene lost 1 base, with 7 bases spanning the gap. Written as DNA, the CDR3 is TGCAGCGTTGCCGGGGCCCAAGAGACCCAGTACTTC. This gives the protein CSVAGAQETQYF.

The chain recombines TRBV11-3 with TRBJ2-1, with D possibly matching TRBD1 (6 bases). Trimming left V 3 bases short and J 1 base short, with 13 bases between. The CDR3 covers 16 residues. Germline V gene data show CDR1 as SGHNT and CDR2 as YENEEA. The CDR3 nucleotides are TGTGCCAGCAGCTTGCAGGGGTCGGTATCCTACAATGAGCAGTTCTTC. This codes for CASSLQGSVSYNEQFF.

The chain uses TRBV13 and TRBJ1-1; 10 bases line up with TRBD1. This CDR3 is built from 14 residues. The J segment lost 11 bases and the V segment lost 5 bases, leaving 11 bases of the junction unmatched. CDR1 is PRHDT and CDR2 is FYEKMQ in the germline V gene (reference sequence). The CDR3 region is CASSKDRGRGWAFF. The CDR3 region has the DNA TGTGCCAGCAGCAAAGACAGGGGGCGCGGATGGGCTTTCTTT. Together with reference TRBV13 and TRBJ1-1, the CDR3 gives the full variable domain: AAGVIQSPRHLIKEKRETATLKCYPIPRHDTVYWYQQGPGQDPQFLISFYEKMQSDKGSIPDRFSAQQFSDYHSELNMSSLELGDSALYFCASSKDRGRGWAFFGQGTRLTVV.

The rearrangement links TRBV19 to TRBJ2-1, with TRBD2 matching over 9 bases. V lost 5 bases and J lost 2; bases outside the gene matches: 4. Germline CDR1 reads LNHDA; CDR2 reads SQIVND (reference sequence). The CDR3 covers 15 residues. CDR3 region: CASSVSGSPYNEQFF. CDR3 coding DNA: TGTGCCAGTAGTGTTAGCGGGAGTCCCTACAATGAGCAGTTCTTC.

V and J are TRBV7-9 and TRBJ1-5; D is uncertain. V dropped 1 base and J dropped 3 bases, with 7 bases sitting between them. The CDR3 consists of 14 residues. CDR1 SEHNR and CDR2 FQNEAQ come from the germline V gene (reference sequence). CDR3 protein: CASSLGGLNQPQHF. Here the CDR3 DNA reads TGTGCCAGCAGCTTAGGGGGTCTCAATCAGCCCCAGCATTTT.

This chain joins TRBV4-3 and TRBJ2-7; D is unresolved. Germline CDR1 reads LGHNA; CDR2 reads YSLEER. This CDR3 has 15 amino acids. V was clipped by 3 bases and J by 1 base, with 13 bases between them. Here the CDR3 reads CASSQDYDTSYEQYF. In DNA, the CDR3 is TGCGCCAGCAGCCAGGATTACGACACATCCTACGAGCAGTACTTC.

V is TRBV5-4 and J is TRBJ1-1; 9 positions agree with TRBD1. The CDR3 length is 14 residues. Looked up from germline, CDR1 is SGHNT and CDR2 is YYREEE (reference sequence). The J segment lost 3 bases and the V segment lost 4 bases, leaving 4 bases of the junction unmatched. CDR3 protein: CASSQGQGHTEAFF. In DNA, the CDR3 is TGTGCCAGCAGCCAGGGACAGGGCCACACTGAAGCTTTCTTT. Full variable domain (outside the CDR3, taken from reference TRBV5-4 and TRBJ1-1): ETGVTQSPTHLIKTRGQQVTLRCSSQSGHNTVSWYQQALGQGPQFIFQYYREEENGRGNFPPRFSGLQFPNYSSELNVNALELDDSALYLCASSQGQGHTEAFFGQGTRLTVV.

This sequence joins TRBV7-2 and TRBJ2-5; no firm D call. Trimming took 1 base from V and 0 from J, leaving 12 bases between them. Germline loops: CDR1 SGHTA, CDR2 FQGNSA. This CDR3 is built from 16 residues. This chain's CDR3 is CASSLVAGRYQETQYF. CDR3 nucleotide sequence: TGTGCCAGCAGCTTAGTGGCAGGCCGGTACCAAGAGACCCAGTACTTC.

The chain combines TRBV5-1 with TRBJ1-2; 10 nucleotides align to TRBD1. V was pared by 5 bases and J by 6 bases, with 13 bases of the junction left unmatched. The germline gives CDR1 SGHRS, CDR2 YFSETQ. The CDR3 length is 16 residues. CDR3 DNA: TGCGCCAGCAGGCGACTAGGGACAGGGGTTGACAATGGCTACACCTTC. Its protein is CASRRLGTGVDNGYTF.

The chain uses TRBV4-3 and TRBJ2-6; D is uncertain. CDR1 is LGHNA and CDR2 is YSLEER in the germline V gene. Between the trimmed V and J ends, which lost 0 bases and 4 bases, there was a span of 7 bases. This CDR3 region has 15 residues. CDR3 sequence: CASSQEGTGANVLTF. The CDR3 DNA is TGCGCCAGCAGCCAAGAGGGTACCGGGGCCAACGTCCTGACTTTC.